This TCR beta chain emerged from a study of blood T cell repertoires in COVID-19. Study-wide context: PBMCs, B-cell-depleted T cells, or T cells were the source of the cDNA or gDNA that made up the material.

The assay was immunoSEQ multiplex PCR, and TCRdb's table has in-frame clones only and misses some. The table includes roughly 100,000 clones, about 87% detected once. Looked up from germline, CDR1 is KGHSH and CDR2 is LQKENI. V was cut by 4 bases and J by 5 bases, with 14 bases left in between. This CDR3 is 14 amino acids long. The clonotype originates from a man aged 50-59 years with active or convalescent COVID-19. The V gene is TRBV18, the J gene TRBJ1-1, with D possibly being TRBD1 (5 bases). Sequenced input: peripheral blood. DNA of the CDR3: TGTGCCAGCTCACAGGGGAATCATGAGACTGAAGCTTTCTTT. This encodes CASSQGNHETEAFF.